This TCR beta chain was sequenced during a study of metastatic and nonmetastatic thyroid tumors. Germline V CDR1 and CDR2: MNHEY, SMNVEV (reference sequence). The CDR3 has 13 residues. Ahead of thyroid surgery, no patient had received treatment of any kind. TCRdb re-analyzed the PCR reads through MiXCR. The sample shows approximately 16,000 clones, around 13% of them seen only once. Regarding this clone: A read error may account for a junction end that differs from germline.

The TCR sequence derives from a female donor with papillary thyroid cancer or a benign thyroid nodule (not recorded which). Some clones in this sample may be carry-over from other donors' samples. Source material: blood. V usage is TRBV27 and J usage is TRBJ1-2; D perhaps matches TRBD1 (5 bases). The CDR3 here is CANSQQGARGYSF. CDR3 nucleotide sequence: TGTGCCAACAGCCAGCAAGGGGCGCGTGGCTACTCCTTC.